The entry below describes one TCR beta chain. The time point: blood 4 weeks post-SBRT, at nephrectomy. Treatment here: 15 Gy SBRT to primary tumor, nephrectomy 4 weeks later. The data derive from a study of radiation and T cells in renal cell carcinoma. With 3 bases clipped from V and 5 bases from J, the junction kept 6 bases outside the gene matches. Germline V gene lookup returns CDR1 SGHDT and CDR2 YYEEEE. The length of the CDR3 is 16 residues. Some clones are missing from TCRdb's copy, which holds only in-frame ones; the method was immunoSEQ multiplex PCR. The repertoire holds fewer than 200,000 clones, with roughly nine tenths as singletons.

This chain joins TRBV5-6 and TRBJ2-2; 11 bases are shared with TRBD2. The clonotype originates from a woman between 50 and 59 years old with renal cell carcinoma. Sequencing used blood, obtained from a patient whose treatment included radiotherapy and nephrectomy. CDR3 sequence: CASSWGLAVETGELFF. CDR3 nucleotide sequence: TGTGCCAGCAGCTGGGGACTAGCGGTGGAAACCGGGGAGCTGTTTTTT.